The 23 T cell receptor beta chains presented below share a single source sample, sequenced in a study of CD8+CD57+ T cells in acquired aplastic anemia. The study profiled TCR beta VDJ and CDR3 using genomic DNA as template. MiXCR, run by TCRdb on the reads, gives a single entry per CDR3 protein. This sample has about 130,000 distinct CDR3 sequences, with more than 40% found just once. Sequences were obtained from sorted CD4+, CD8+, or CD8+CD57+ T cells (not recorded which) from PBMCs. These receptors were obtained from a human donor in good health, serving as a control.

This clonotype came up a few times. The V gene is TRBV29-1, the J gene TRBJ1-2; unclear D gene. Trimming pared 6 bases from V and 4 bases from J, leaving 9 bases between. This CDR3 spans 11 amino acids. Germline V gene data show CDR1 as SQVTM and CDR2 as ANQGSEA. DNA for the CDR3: TGCAGCGTCAAGGATGGCTATGGCTACACCTTC. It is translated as CSVKDGYGYTF.

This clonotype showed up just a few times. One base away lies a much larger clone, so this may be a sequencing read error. The CDR3 nucleotides are TGTACCAGCAGCCAAGTACAGGGGGCGGCGGAACTGTTTTTT. Amino acid sequence: CTSSQVQGAAELFF. The chain links TRBV14 to TRBJ1-4; TRBD1 matches at 9 bases. CDR1 SGHDN and CDR2 FVKESK come from the germline V gene. CDR3 length: 14 residues.

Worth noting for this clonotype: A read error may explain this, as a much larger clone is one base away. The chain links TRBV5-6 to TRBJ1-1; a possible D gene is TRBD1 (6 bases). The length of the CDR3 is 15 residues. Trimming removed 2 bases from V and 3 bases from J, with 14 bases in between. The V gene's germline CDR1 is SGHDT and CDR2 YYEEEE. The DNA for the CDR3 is TGTGCCAGCAGCTTCGACGGGGGGCCGGACACTGAAGCTTTCTTT. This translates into CASSFDGGPDTEAFF.

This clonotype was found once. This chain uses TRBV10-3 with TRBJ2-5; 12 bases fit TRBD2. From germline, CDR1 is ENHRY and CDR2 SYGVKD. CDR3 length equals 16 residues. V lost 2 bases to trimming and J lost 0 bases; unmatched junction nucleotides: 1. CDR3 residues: CAISEGLAGYQETQYF. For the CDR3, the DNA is TGTGCCATCAGTGAGGGACTAGCGGGGTACCAAGAGACCCAGTACTTC.

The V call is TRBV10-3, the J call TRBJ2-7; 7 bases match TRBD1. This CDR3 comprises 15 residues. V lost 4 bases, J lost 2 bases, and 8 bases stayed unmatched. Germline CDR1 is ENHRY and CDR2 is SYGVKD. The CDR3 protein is CAISGARDRAYEQYV. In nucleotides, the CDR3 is TGTGCCATCAGTGGAGCCCGGGACAGAGCCTACGAGCAGTACGTC.

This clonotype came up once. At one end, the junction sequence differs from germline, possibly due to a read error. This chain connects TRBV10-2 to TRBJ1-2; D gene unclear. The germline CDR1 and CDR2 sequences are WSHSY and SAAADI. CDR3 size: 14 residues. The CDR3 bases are TGCGCCGGCAGTGAGTCAGGAAACCAAGGTGGCTACACCTTC. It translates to CAGSESGNQGGYTF.

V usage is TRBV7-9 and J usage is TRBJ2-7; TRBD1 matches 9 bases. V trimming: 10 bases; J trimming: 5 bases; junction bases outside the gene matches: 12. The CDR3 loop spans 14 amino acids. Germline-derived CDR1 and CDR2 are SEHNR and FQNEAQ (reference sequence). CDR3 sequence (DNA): TGTGCCACCGAAGTGGGACAGGGCCTGAACGAGCAGTACTTC. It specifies CATEVGQGLNEQYF.

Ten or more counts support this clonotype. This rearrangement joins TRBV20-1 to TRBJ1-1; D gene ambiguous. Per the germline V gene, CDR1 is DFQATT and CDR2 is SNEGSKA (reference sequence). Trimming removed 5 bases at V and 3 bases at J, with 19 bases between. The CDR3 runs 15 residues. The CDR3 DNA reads TGCAGTGCTTGGTCTGTCCCAGCTGTAGACACTGAAGCTTTCTTT. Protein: CSAWSVPAVDTEAFF.

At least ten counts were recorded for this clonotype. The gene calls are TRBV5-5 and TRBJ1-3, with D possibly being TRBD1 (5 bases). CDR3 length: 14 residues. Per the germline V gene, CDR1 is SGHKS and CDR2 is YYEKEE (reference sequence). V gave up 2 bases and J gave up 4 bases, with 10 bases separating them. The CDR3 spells CASSFEGAGNTIYF. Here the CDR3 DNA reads TGTGCCAGCAGCTTTGAAGGGGCAGGAAACACCATATATTTT.

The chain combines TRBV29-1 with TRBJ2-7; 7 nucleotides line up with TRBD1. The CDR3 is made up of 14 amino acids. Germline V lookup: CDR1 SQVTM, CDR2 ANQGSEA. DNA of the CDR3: TGCCAGCAGCGTTTGACAGGGCGCTCCTACGAGCAGTACTTC. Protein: CQQRLTGRSYEQYF.

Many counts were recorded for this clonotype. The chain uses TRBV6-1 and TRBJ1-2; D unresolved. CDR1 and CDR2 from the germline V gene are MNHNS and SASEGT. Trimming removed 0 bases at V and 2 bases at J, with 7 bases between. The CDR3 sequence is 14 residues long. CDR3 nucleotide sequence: TGTGCCAGCAGTGAAGCGCCCCGGAACTATGGCTACACCTTC. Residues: CASSEAPRNYGYTF.

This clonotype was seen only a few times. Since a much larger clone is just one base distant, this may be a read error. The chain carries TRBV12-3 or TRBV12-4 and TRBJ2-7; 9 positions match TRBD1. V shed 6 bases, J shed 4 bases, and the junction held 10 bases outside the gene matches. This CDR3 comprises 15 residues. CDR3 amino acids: CASSYPGQGMYEQYF. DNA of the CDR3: TGTGCCAGCAGCTACCCAGGACAGGGGATGTACGAGCAGTACTTC.

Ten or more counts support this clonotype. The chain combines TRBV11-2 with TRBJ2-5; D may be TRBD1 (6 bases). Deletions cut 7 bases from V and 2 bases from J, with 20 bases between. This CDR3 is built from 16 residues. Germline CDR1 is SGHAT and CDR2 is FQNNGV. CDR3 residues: CASNDYRARGQETQYF. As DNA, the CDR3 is TGTGCCAGCAACGATTACAGGGCGAGAGGGCAAGAGACCCAGTACTTC.

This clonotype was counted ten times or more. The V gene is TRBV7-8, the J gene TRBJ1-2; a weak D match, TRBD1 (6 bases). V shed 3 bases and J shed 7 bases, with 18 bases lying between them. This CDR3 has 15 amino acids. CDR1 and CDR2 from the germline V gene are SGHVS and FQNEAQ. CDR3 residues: CASSLGARDTGGYTF. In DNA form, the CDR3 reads TGTGCCAGCAGCTTGGGGGCCCGGGACACGGGTGGCTACACCTTC.

The CDR3 sequence: CATSDWGRGSTDTQYF. In DNA, the CDR3 is TGTGCCACCAGTGATTGGGGCAGGGGTAGCACAGATACGCAGTATTTT. The V call is TRBV24-1, the J call TRBJ2-3; D possibly corresponds to TRBD1 (6 bases). Trimming removed 2 bases at V and 0 bases at J, with 11 bases between. Germline V gives CDR1 KGHDR, CDR2 SFDVKD. The CDR3 length is 16 residues.

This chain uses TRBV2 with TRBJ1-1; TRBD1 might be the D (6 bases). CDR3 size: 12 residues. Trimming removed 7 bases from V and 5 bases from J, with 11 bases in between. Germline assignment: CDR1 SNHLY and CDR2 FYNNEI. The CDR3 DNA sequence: TGTGCCAGCATTCAGGGGAGGACTGAAGCTTTCTTT. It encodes CASIQGRTEAFF.

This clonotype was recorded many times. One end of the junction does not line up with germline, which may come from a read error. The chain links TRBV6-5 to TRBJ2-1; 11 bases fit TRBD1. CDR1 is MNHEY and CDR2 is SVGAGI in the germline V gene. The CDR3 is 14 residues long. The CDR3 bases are TGTGCCAGCAGTTCCTGGGGACAGGGGGACGAGCGGTTCTTC. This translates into CASSSWGQGDERFF.

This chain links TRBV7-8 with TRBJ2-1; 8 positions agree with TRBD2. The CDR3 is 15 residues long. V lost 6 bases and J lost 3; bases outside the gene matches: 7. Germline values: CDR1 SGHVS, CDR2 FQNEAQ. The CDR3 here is CASRASGTSYNEQFF. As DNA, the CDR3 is TGTGCCAGCAGAGCGTCCGGGACTAGCTACAATGAGCAGTTCTTC.

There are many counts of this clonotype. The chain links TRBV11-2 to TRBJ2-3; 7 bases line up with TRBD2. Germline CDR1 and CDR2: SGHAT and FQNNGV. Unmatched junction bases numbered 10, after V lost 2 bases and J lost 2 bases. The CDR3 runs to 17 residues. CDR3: CASSLRTGGGSTDTQYF. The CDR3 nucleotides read TGTGCCAGCAGCTTAAGGACCGGCGGGGGATCCACAGATACGCAGTATTTT.

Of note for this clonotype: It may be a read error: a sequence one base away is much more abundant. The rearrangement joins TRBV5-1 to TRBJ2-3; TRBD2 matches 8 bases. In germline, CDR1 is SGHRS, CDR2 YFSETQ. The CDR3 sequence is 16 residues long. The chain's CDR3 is CASSSGGALPTDAQYF. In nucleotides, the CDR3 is TGCGCCAGCAGCTCGGGGGGGGCTCTCCCCACAGATGCGCAGTATTTT.

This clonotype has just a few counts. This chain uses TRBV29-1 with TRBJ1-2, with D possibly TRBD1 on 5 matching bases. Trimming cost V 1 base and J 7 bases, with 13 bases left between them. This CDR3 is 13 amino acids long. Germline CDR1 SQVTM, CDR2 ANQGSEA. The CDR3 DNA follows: TGCAGCGTTGAAGGCAGCCCGGGGGGTGGCTACACCTTC. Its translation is CSVEGSPGGGYTF.

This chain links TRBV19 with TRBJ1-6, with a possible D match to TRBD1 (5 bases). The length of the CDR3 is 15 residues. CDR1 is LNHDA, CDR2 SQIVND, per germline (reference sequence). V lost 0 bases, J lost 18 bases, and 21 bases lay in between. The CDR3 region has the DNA TGTGCCAGTAGTATAGACAGGACAACTAATTCACCTCCCCACTTT. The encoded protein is CASSIDRTTNSPPHF.

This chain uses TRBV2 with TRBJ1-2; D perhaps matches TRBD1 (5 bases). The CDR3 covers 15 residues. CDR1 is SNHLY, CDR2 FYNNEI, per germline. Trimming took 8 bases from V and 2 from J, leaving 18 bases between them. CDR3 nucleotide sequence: TGTGCCAGCCGCGACAGCTTTAACGAAAACTATGGCTACACCTTC. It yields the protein CASRDSFNENYGYTF.